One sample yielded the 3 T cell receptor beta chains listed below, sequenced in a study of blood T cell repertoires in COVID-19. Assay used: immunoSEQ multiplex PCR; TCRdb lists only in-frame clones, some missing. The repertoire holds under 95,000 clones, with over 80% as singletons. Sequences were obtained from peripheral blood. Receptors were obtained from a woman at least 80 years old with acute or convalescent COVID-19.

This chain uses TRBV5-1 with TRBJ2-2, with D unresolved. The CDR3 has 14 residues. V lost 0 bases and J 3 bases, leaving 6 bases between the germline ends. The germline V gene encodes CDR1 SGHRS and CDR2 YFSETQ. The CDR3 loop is CASSLDFYTGELFF. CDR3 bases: TGCGCCAGCAGCTTGGACTTTTACACCGGGGAGCTGTTTTTT.

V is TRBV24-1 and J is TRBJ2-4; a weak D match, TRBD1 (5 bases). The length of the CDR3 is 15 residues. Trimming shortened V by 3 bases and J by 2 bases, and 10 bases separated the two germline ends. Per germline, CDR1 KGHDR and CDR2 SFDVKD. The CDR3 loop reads CATSDGAYSKNIQYF. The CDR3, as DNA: TGTGCCACCAGTGATGGGGCCTATTCCAAAAACATTCAGTACTTC.

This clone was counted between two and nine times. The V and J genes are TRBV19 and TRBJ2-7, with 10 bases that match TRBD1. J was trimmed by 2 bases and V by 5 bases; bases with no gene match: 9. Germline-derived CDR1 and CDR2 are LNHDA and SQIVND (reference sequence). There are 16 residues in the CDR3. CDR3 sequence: CASSGPPGQGPYEQYF. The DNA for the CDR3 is TGTGCCAGTAGTGGGCCCCCGGGACAGGGGCCCTACGAGCAGTACTTC.